These 5 T cell receptor beta chains share one sample of origin, sequenced in a study of blood T cells in healthy people across ages. Primed by a sample-barcoded 5' primer and a J-beta primer mix, a second PCR proceeded for 7 to 11 cycles. MiXCR was run by TCRdb on the 5' RACE reads, yielding one entry per CDR3 protein. The table has approximately 900,000 distinct CDR3 sequences, about 28% seen once; the top ten hold around 9.6%. The same data also contributed to another study, on T cells of mothers and their children.

The sample was blood. The receptors stem from a woman aged 40 to 50 in good health.

The J gene is TRBJ2-3, the V gene TRBV5-5; tentative D call: TRBD2 (7 bases). V lost 1 base, J lost 7 bases, and 16 bases lay in between. Looked up from germline, CDR1 is SGHKS and CDR2 is YYEKEE (reference sequence). The CDR3 has 15 residues. CDR3 sequence reads: CASSLFAGASNTQYF. CDR3 nucleotides: TGTGCCAGCAGCTTGTTCGCGGGGGCATCCAATACGCAGTATTTT.

This chain uses TRBV12-3 or TRBV12-4 with TRBJ2-2, with 7 positions matching TRBD2. The CDR3 sequence is 14 residues long. V was pared by 6 bases and J by 9 bases, with 10 bases of the junction left unmatched. The CDR3 sequence: CASRISGGLRELFF. The CDR3 DNA reads TGTGCCAGCAGAATATCGGGGGGTTTGAGGGAGCTGTTTTTT.

About this clonotype: This may be a read error, as it is one base from a much larger clone. This chain connects TRBV12-3 or TRBV12-4 to TRBJ1-4, with D possibly TRBD1 on 5 matching bases. This CDR3 has 16 residues. The CDR3 region has the DNA TGTACCAGCAGCACCCGTGGGGGTGGGTCTACTGAAAAACTGTTTTTT. This translates into CTSSTRGGGSTEKLFF.

The rearrangement links TRBV7-6 to TRBJ2-3; D is unresolved. The CDR3 is 17 amino acids. V was cut by 0 bases and J by 0 bases, with 13 bases left in between. Germline CDR1 SGHVS, CDR2 FNYEAQ. For the CDR3, the DNA is TGTGCCAGCAGCTTAGCGCTAGGATTGAGGAGCACAGATACGCAGTATTTT. Translation gives CASSLALGLRSTDTQYF.

This clonotype was recorded a few times. Written as DNA, the CDR3 is TGTGCCAGCAGCCCGGGGGGGACACGGGGCTATGGCTACACCTTC. It yields the protein CASSPGGTRGYGYTF. The V gene is TRBV5-6, the J gene TRBJ1-2; D possibly corresponds to TRBD1 (6 bases). Per the germline V gene, CDR1 is SGHDT and CDR2 is YYEEEE. V was pared by 4 bases and J by 4 bases, with 17 bases between. This CDR3 is 15 amino acids long.